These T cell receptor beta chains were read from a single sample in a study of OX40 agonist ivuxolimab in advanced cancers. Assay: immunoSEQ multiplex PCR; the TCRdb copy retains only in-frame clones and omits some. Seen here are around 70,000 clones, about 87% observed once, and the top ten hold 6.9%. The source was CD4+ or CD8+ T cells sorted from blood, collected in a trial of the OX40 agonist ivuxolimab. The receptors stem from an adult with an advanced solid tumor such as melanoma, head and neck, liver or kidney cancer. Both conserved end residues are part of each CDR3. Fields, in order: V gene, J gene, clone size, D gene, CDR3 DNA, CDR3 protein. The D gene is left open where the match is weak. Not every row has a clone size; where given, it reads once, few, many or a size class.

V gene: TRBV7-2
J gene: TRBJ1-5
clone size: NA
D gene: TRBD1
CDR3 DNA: TGTGCCAGCAGCTTAGTTGGGACAGGGGGTCAGCCCCAGCATTTT
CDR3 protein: CASSLVGTGGQPQHF

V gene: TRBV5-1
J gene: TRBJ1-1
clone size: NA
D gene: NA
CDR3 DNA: TGCGCCAGCAGCCAAGAACCGACTGGGAACACTGAAGCTTTCTTT
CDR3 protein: CASSQEPTGNTEAFF

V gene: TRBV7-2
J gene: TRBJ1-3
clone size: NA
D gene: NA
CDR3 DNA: TGTGCCAGCAGCCCTCTAGGGGCTGGAAACACCATATATTTT
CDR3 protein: CASSPLGAGNTIYF

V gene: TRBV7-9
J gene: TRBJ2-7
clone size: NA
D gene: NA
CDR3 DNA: TGTGCCAGCAGCTTAGCGGGCAGGGTCGGTGAGCAGTACTTC
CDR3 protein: CASSLAGRVGEQYF

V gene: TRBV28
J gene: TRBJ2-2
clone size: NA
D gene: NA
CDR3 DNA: TGTGCCAGCAGGGGGCCAACGATCGGGGAGCTGTTTTTT
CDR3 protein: CASRGPTIGELFF

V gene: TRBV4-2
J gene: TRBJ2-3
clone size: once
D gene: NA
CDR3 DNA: TGTGCCAGCAGCCAAGATTCGAATACGGCAGATACGCAGTATTTT
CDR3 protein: CASSQDSNTADTQYF

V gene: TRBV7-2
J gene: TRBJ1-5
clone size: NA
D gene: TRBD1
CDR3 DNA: TGTGCCAGCGCCGACAGGGCCAATCAGCCCCAGCATTTT
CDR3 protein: CASADRANQPQHF

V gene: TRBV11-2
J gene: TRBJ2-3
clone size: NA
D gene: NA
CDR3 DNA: TGTGCCAGCAGCTTTTCAGGACAGTTCACAGATACGCAGTATTTT
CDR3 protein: CASSFSGQFTDTQYF

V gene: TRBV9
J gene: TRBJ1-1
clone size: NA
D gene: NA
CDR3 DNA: TGTGCCAGCAGCGTAGACCCCGGCGGGAACACTGAAGCTTTCTTT
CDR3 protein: CASSVDPGGNTEAFF

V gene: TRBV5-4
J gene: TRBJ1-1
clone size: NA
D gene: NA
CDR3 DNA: TGTGCCAGCAGCTTGGGGGCCAGCTCGAACACTGAAGCTTTCTTT
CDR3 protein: CASSLGASSNTEAFF

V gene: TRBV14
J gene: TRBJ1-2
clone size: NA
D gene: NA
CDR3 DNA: TGTGCCAGCAGCCAAGGGAACTATGGCTACACCTTC
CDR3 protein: CASSQGNYGYTF

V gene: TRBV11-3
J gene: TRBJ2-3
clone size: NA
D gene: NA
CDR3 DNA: TGTGCCAGCAGCTTAGGTGGAGATACGCAGTATTTT
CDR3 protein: CASSLGGDTQYF

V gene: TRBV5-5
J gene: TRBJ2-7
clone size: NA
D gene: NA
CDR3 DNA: TGTGCCAGCAGCCGGACAGAAATCTACGAGCAGTACTTC
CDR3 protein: CASSRTEIYEQYF

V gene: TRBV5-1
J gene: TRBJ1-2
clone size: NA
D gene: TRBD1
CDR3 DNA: TGCGCCAGCAGCCCGATCTCCGGGACAGCTAACTATGGCTACACCTTC
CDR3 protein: CASSPISGTANYGYTF

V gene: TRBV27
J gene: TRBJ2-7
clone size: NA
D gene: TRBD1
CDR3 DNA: TGTGCCAGCAGCTTTCTCGGGACAGGGGTTCACGAGCAGTACTTC
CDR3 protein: CASSFLGTGVHEQYF

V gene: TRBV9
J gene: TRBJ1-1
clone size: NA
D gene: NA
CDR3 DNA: TGTGCCAGCAGCGTAGTATCGGGCAAGAACACTGAAGCTTTCTTT
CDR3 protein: CASSVVSGKNTEAFF

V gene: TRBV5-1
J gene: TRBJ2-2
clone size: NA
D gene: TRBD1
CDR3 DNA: TGCGCCAGCAGCCCCTCGGGACAGACTAACACCGGGGAGCTGTTTTTT
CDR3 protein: CASSPSGQTNTGELFF

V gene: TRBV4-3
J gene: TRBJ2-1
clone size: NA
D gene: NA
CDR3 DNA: TGCGCCAGCAGCCAAGTTGGGTTTCCTGAGCAGTTCTTC
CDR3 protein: CASSQVGFPEQFF

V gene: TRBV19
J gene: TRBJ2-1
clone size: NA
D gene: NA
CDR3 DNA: TGTGCCAGCGCGGGCGGGTGGGCCTCCTACAATGAGCAGTTCTTC
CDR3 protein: CASAGGWASYNEQFF

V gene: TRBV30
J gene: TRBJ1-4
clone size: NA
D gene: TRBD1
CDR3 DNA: TGTGCCACGGACAGGGAGAAGACTAATGAAAAACTGTTTTTT
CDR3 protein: CATDREKTNEKLFF

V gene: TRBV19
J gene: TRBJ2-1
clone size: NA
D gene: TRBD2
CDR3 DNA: TGTGCCAGTAGTCCTAGCGGGGGCATTCCGGTCAATGAGCAGTTCTTC
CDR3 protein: CASSPSGGIPVNEQFF

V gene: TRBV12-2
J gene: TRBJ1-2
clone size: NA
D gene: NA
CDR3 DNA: TGTGCAAGTCGCTTAGGGCTGGGGGGCAACTATGGCTACACCTTC
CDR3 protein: CASRLGLGGNYGYTF

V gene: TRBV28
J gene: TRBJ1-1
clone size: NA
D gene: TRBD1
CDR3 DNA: TGTGCCAGCAGGTCAACCGGGACAGTGAACACTGAAGCTTTCTTT
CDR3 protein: CASRSTGTVNTEAFF

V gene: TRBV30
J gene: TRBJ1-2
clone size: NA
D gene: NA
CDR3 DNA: TGTGCCTGGAGTGGGGGGAACTGGGCCTATGGCTACACCTTC
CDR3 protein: CAWSGGNWAYGYTF

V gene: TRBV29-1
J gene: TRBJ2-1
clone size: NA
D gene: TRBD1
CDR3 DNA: TGCAGCGGAGAGGGACAGGGGAACAATGAGCGGTTCTTC
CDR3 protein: CSGEGQGNNERFF

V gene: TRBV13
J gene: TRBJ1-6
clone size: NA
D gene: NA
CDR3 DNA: TGTGCCAGCAGCTCGGGCTCCTATAATTCACCCCTCCACTTT
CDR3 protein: CASSSGSYNSPLHF

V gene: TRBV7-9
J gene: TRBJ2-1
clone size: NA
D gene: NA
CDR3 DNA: TGTGCCAGCAGCTTAGTGTCGGGTACTTACTACAATGAGCAGTTCTTC
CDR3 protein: CASSLVSGTYYNEQFF

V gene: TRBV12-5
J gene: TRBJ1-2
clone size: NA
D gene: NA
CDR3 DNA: TGTGCTAGTGGTTTCGGGGTATCAGGCTATGGCTACACCTTC
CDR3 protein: CASGFGVSGYGYTF

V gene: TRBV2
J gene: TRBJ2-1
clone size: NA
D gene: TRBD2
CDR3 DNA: TGTGCCAGCAGCGCCCGGACTAGCGGGGGCAATGAGCAGTTCTTC
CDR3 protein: CASSARTSGGNEQFF

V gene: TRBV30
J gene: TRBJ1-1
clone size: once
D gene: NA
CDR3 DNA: TGTGCCTGGAGTCTCCAGGGCTTACGAAGTATTGAAGCTTTCTTT
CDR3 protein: CAWSLQGLRSIEAFF

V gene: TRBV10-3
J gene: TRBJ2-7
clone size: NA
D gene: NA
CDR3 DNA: TGTGCCATCAGTGAGGGCCCCGGGTTCTCCTACGAGCAGTACTTC
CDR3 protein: CAISEGPGFSYEQYF

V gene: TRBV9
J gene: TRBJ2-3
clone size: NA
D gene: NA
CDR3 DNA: TGTGCCAGCAGCGTAGAGCCGATGACAGATACGCAGTATTTT
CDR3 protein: CASSVEPMTDTQYF

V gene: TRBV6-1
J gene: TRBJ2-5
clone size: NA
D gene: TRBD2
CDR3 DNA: TGTGCCAGCAGTGAAAGGGCTAGCGGGTACGGGACCCAGTACTTC
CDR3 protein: CASSERASGYGTQYF

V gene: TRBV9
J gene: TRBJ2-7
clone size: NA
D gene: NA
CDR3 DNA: TGTGCCAGCAGCGTAGATTGGTACGCTGGAGTCGAGCAGTACTTC
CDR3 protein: CASSVDWYAGVEQYF

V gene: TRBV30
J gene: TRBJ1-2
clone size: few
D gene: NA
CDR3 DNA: TGTGCCTGGAGTGTAACCCTGGGCTATGGCTACACCTTC
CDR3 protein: CAWSVTLGYGYTF

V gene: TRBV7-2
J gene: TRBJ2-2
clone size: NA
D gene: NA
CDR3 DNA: TGTGCCAGCAGCCAATTTGGCGGGGAGCTGTTTTTT
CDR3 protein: CASSQFGGELFF

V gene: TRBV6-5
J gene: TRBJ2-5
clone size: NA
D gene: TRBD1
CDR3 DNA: TGTGCCATCAGGGGGGACAGGGGGCAAGAGACCCAGTACTTC
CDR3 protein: CAIRGDRGQETQYF

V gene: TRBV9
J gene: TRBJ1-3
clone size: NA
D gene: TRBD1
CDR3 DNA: TGTGCCAGCAGCCCAGGACAGGGAGGAAACACCATATATTTT
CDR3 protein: CASSPGQGGNTIYF

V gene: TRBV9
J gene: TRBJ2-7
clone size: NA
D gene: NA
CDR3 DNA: TGTGCCAGCAGCGTAGGGGTGGGAAACGAGCAGTACTTC
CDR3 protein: CASSVGVGNEQYF

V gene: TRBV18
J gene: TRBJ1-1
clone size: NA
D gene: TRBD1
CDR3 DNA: TGTGCCAGCTCACCACCGGGACAGGTCACTGAAGCTTTCTTT
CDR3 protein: CASSPPGQVTEAFF

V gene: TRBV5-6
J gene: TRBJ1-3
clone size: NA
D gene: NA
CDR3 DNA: TGTGCCAGCAGCTTGGCGCTAGGGGCTGGAAACACCATATATTTT
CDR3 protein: CASSLALGAGNTIYF

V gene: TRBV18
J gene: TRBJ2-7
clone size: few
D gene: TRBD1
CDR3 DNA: TGTGCCAGCTCACCACTAACAGGGGGCGACGAGCAGTACTTC
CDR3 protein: CASSPLTGGDEQYF

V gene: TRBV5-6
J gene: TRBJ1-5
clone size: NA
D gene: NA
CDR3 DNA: TGTGCCAGCAGCTTGACCAAGGGCAGGGGTAGCCGCCTAAATCAGCCCCAGCATTTT
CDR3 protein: CASSLTKGRGSRLNQPQHF

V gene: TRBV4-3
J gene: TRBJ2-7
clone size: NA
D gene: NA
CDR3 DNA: TGCGCCAGCAGCCAAGATGGAAGGGGAGCTACGGGCGAGCAGTACTTC
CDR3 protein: CASSQDGRGATGEQYF

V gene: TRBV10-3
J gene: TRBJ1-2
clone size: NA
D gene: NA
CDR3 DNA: TGTGCCATCAGTGAAGTAGGCATATATGGCTACACCTTC
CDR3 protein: CAISEVGIYGYTF

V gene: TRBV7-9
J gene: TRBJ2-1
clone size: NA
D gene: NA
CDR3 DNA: TGTGCCAGCAGCTTAATAGCGGCAGGGGGCAATGAGCAGTTCTTC
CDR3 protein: CASSLIAAGGNEQFF

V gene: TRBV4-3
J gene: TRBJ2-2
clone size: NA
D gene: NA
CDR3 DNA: TGCGCCAGCAGCCCCCAGTTGGGCAGAACGAACACCGGGGAGCTGTTTTTT
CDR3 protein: CASSPQLGRTNTGELFF

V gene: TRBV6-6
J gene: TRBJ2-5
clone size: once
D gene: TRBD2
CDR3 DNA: TGTGCCACCCGACTAGCGGGGATCCAAGAGACCCAGTACTTC
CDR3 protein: CATRLAGIQETQYF

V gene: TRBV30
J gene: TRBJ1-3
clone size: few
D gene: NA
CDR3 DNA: TGTGCCTGGAGTGTAGGCGGAAGCTCTGGAAACACCATATATTTT
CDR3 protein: CAWSVGGSSGNTIYF

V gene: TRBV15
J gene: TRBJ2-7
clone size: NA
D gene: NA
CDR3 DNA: TGTGCCACCAGCGGAGGCGCGGGTCCCGCAGCCCACGAGCAGTACTTC
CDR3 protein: CATSGGAGPAAHEQYF

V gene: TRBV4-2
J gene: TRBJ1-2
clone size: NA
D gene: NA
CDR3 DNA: TGTGCCAGCAGCCAAGATGCCCTATTAGGGGCCAGGTATGGCTACACCTTC
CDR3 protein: CASSQDALLGARYGYTF

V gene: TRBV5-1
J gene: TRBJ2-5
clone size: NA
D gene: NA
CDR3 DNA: TGCGCCAGCAGCTTTGACCAAGAGACCCAGTACTTC
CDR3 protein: CASSFDQETQYF

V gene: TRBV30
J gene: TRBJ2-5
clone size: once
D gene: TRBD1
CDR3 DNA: TGTGCCTGGAGTGCTGGGACAGGGCCCGACCTAATTGGCCAAGAGACCCAGTACTTC
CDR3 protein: CAWSAGTGPDLIGQETQYF

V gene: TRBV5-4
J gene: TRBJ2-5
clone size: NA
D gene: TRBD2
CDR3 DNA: TGTGCCAGCAGCTTGGTGACTAGCGGGAGCCAAGAGACCCAGTACTTC
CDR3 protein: CASSLVTSGSQETQYF

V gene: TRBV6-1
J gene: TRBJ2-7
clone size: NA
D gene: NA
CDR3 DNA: TGTGCCAGCAGTCCGGACTGGACCGGAGGGAACGAGCAGTACTTC
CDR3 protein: CASSPDWTGGNEQYF